This TCR beta chain was identified during a study of tumor-infiltrating lymphocytes in oesophageal squamous cell carcinoma. Each CDR3 protein gets one entry after TCRdb re-called the PCR reads with MiXCR. Found here are about 11,000 distinct CDR3 sequences, about 47% of them singletons; the top ten hold over 15%. This clonotype was detected only once. CDR3 size: 17 residues. Germline CDR1 MNHEY, CDR2 SVGAGI. The specimen was esophageal tumor tissue. This chain joins TRBV6-5 and TRBJ2-3; 7 nucleotides align to TRBD1. The DNA end is more similar to TRBJ1-1, so the J call may be wrong. The sequence derives from a female donor with esophageal squamous cell carcinoma. CDR3 loop: CASSYGRGGSMNTEAFF. CDR3 in DNA: TGTGCCAGCAGTTACGGCAGGGGGGGATCCATGAACACTGAAGCTTTCTTT.